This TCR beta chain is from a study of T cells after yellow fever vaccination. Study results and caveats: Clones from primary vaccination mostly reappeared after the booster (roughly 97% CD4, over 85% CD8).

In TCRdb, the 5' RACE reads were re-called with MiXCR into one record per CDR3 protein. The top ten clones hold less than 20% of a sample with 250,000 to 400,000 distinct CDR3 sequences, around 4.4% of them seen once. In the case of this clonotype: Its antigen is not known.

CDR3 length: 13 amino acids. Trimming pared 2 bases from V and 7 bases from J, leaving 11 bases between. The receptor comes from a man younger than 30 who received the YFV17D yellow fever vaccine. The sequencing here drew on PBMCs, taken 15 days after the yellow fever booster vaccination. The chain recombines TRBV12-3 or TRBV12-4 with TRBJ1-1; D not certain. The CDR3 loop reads CASSLSWAIEAFF. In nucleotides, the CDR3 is TGTGCCAGCAGTTTATCCTGGGCCATTGAAGCTTTCTTT.